What follows are 27 T cell receptor beta chains derived from one specimen sequenced in a study of tumor-infiltrating lymphocytes in localized non-small cell lung cancer. Libraries were prepared by immunoSEQ multiplex PCR; TCRdb keeps only in-frame clonotypes and omits some of them. The data show approximately 7,200 clones, approximately 57% seen once. The sequenced material came from lung tumor tissue. The receptor set was obtained from a human donor with non-small cell lung cancer.

The chain combines TRBV29-1 with TRBJ2-3, with TRBD2 identical over 12 bases. With V trimmed by 0 bases and J by 4 bases, 2 bases remained unmatched. Germline CDR1 is SQVTM and CDR2 is ANQGSEA. The CDR3 covers 15 residues. CDR3 residues: CSVEETSGRPDTQYF. Here the CDR3 DNA reads TGCAGCGTTGAAGAGACTAGCGGGAGACCAGATACGCAGTATTTT.

This clone was seen once. The V call is TRBV6-5, the J call TRBJ2-5; 7 bases match TRBD1. The ends lost 7 bases at V and 1 base at J; junction bases unmatched: 6. The CDR3 totals 14 residues. Germline-derived CDR1 and CDR2 are MNHEY and SVGAGI. The CDR3 sequence: CASTRRGPQETQYF. The DNA for the CDR3 is TGTGCCAGCACCCGAAGGGGGCCCCAAGAGACCCAGTACTTC.

This clone was counted only a few times. The chain links TRBV6-5 to TRBJ1-1; D call uncertain. CDR3 length: 14 residues. Trimming took 5 bases from V and 3 from J, leaving 13 bases between them. Germline V lookup: CDR1 MNHEY, CDR2 SVGAGI. CDR3 loop: CASSIGWEYTEAFF. The CDR3 nucleotides are TGTGCCAGCAGTATCGGTTGGGAGTACACTGAAGCTTTCTTT.

V usage is TRBV27 and J usage is TRBJ1-2; D may be TRBD1 (6 bases). The CDR3 extends over 14 amino acids. V was pared by 5 bases and J by 3 bases, with 13 bases between. Germline CDR1 is MNHEY and CDR2 is SMNVEV (reference sequence). CDR3 sequence: CASSVMGADYGYTF. Written as DNA, the CDR3 is TGTGCCAGCAGTGTGATGGGGGCAGACTATGGCTACACCTTC.

V is TRBV15 and J is TRBJ2-7; 9 bases are a match to TRBD1. With V trimmed by 0 bases and J by 3 bases, 6 bases remained unmatched. The germline gives CDR1 LNHNV, CDR2 YYDKDF (reference sequence). The CDR3 extends over 16 amino acids. CDR3 amino acids: CATSRDRTGGIYEQYF. CDR3 bases: TGTGCCACCAGCAGAGATCGCACAGGGGGCATCTACGAGCAGTACTTC.

By frequency in the sample, this clone is medium-sized (0.01 to 0.1%). V is TRBV7-9 and J is TRBJ2-3; 16 nucleotides line up with TRBD2. The CDR3 has 19 residues. J lost 0 bases, V lost 5 bases, and 8 bases had no gene match. Germline CDR1 SEHNR, CDR2 FQNEAQ (reference sequence). CDR3 nucleotides: TGTGCCAGCAGCCCGGGACTAGCGGGAGGGAAATCTAGCACAGATACGCAGTATTTT. It encodes CASSPGLAGGKSSTDTQYF. The whole variable domain, filled in from reference TRBV7-9 and TRBJ2-3, reads DTGVSQNPRHKITKRGQNVTFRCDPISEHNRLYWYRQTLGQGPEFLTYFQNEAQLEKSRLLSDRFSAERPKGSFSTLEIQRTEQGDSAMYLCASSPGLAGGKSSTDTQYFGPGTRLTVL.

A single count supports this clone. This chain joins TRBV15 and TRBJ1-4; TRBD1 is a possible D gene (5 bases). Germline CDR1 reads LNHNV; CDR2 reads YYDKDF (reference sequence). Trimming cost V 0 bases and J 6 bases, with 8 bases left between them. CDR3 length: 14 residues. CDR3 region: CATSRDRADEKLFF. CDR3 DNA sequence: TGTGCCACCAGCAGAGACAGGGCAGATGAAAAACTGTTTTTT.

This clone was detected a few times. The rearrangement links TRBV11-2 to TRBJ2-7; 9 bases agree with TRBD2. Germline V gives CDR1 SGHAT, CDR2 FQNNGV. The CDR3 runs 14 residues. The ends lost 2 bases at V and 3 bases at J; junction bases unmatched: 2. The CDR3 DNA reads TGTGCCAGCAGCTTACGTAGCGGGAGCTACGAGCAGTACTTC. This encodes CASSLRSGSYEQYF.

This chain connects TRBV14 to TRBJ2-5; D possibly corresponds to TRBD1 (6 bases). The V and J ends lost 2 bases and 2 bases respectively, with 12 bases between them. The CDR3 consists of 15 residues. Germline-derived CDR1 and CDR2 are SGHDN and FVKESK. The CDR3 loop reads CASSQLWGPQETQYF. Here the CDR3 DNA reads TGTGCCAGCAGCCAATTATGGGGGCCACAAGAGACCCAGTACTTC.

The chain is built from TRBV28 and TRBJ1-5, with D maybe TRBD1 (5 bases). Trimming removed 7 bases at V and 7 bases at J, with 20 bases between. The CDR3 spans 15 residues. Per the germline V gene, CDR1 is MDHEN and CDR2 is SYDVKM. CDR3 amino acids: CASNSGHGVRQPQHF. Written as DNA, the CDR3 is TGTGCCAGCAATTCCGGACACGGGGTACGGCAGCCCCAGCATTTT.

The chain combines TRBV7-2 with TRBJ2-5, with 9 bases that match TRBD2. CDR3 size: 19 residues. CDR1 SGHTA and CDR2 FQGNSA come from the germline V gene. V gave up 5 bases and J gave up 0 bases; unmatched junction bases: 16. CDR3 sequence (DNA): TGTGCCAGCAGCCACCCCCTACTGGCGGGGGGGTTGTACCAAGAGACCCAGTACTTC. Its translation: CASSHPLLAGGLYQETQYF.

In its sample, this clone is medium-sized (0.01 to 0.1%). This chain links TRBV5-8 with TRBJ2-3; 12 bases are shared with TRBD2. CDR1 and CDR2 (germline): SGHTS, YDEGEE. The trim removed 0 bases at V and 3 bases at J, leaving 5 bases unmatched. The CDR3 contains 17 residues. The CDR3 DNA follows: TGTGCCAGCAGCTTGGCTAGCGGGGGGGCCCCGACAGATACGCAGTATTTT. Amino acid sequence: CASSLASGGAPTDTQYF. Full variable domain (remainder filled in from reference TRBV5-8 and TRBJ2-3): EAGVTQSPTHLIKTRGQQATLRCSPISGHTSVYWYQQALGLGLQFLLWYDEGEERNRGNFPPRFSGRQFPNYSSELNVNALELEDSALYLCASSLASGGAPTDTQYFGPGTRLTVL.

This chain joins TRBV2 and TRBJ1-4, with unresolved D. CDR1 and CDR2 (germline): SNHLY, FYNNEI. This CDR3 comprises 14 residues. Trimming shortened V by 4 bases and J by 4 bases, and 10 bases separated the two germline ends. CDR3 residues: CASSVENGNEKLFF. In nucleotides, the CDR3 is TGTGCCAGCAGTGTGGAGAATGGTAATGAAAAACTGTTTTTT.

Within the sample, this clone is medium-sized (0.01 to 0.1%). V usage is TRBV14 and J usage is TRBJ1-2; 7 bases are shared with TRBD1. Germline CDR1 is SGHDN and CDR2 is FVKESK. The CDR3 extends over 15 amino acids. The V segment lost 4 bases and the J segment 5 bases; nucleotides outside the gene matches: 10. Written as DNA, the CDR3 is TGTGCCAGCAGCCCTACAGGGGCCCTCGGGTATGGCTACACCTTC. Amino acids: CASSPTGALGYGYTF.

This clone has only one observation. The rearrangement links TRBV6-6 to TRBJ2-7; D remains ambiguous. Germline CDR1 is MNHNY and CDR2 is SVGAGI (reference sequence). The CDR3 has 14 amino acids. Deletions cut 2 bases from V and 6 bases from J, with 14 bases between. CDR3 sequence (DNA): TGTGCCAGCAGTTACGATCCTGGATTGGCCGAGCAGTACTTC. This sequence encodes CASSYDPGLAEQYF.

The genes are TRBV5-6 and TRBJ2-1; 9 bases fit TRBD2. The CDR3 has 15 amino acids. CDR1 and CDR2 (germline): SGHDT, YYEEEE. V gave up 4 bases and J gave up 7 bases; unmatched junction bases: 9. The CDR3 loop is CASSTSLAGDNEQFF. DNA for the CDR3: TGTGCCAGCAGCACATCCTTAGCGGGGGATAATGAGCAGTTCTTC.

The chain carries TRBV29-1 and TRBJ2-2; 11 bases agree with TRBD1. The CDR3 runs to 13 residues. Germline CDR1 SQVTM, CDR2 ANQGSEA. With V trimmed by 4 bases and J by 7 bases, 2 bases remained unmatched. DNA for the CDR3: TGCAGCGTTGGGACAGGGGGCGGCGGGGAGCTGTTTTTT. Residues: CSVGTGGGGELFF.

CDR3: CSVQRDYPTGELFF. Written as DNA, the CDR3 is TGCAGCGTTCAAAGGGACTATCCAACCGGGGAGCTGTTTTTT. The gene calls are TRBV29-1 and TRBJ2-2, with 7 bases matching TRBD2. Losses at the gene ends were 5 bases for V and 5 bases for J; bases not matched to a gene: 8. The CDR3 runs 14 residues. Germline CDR1 is SQVTM and CDR2 is ANQGSEA.

This clone came up a few times. The chain carries TRBV6-1 and TRBJ1-5; D uncertain. V shed 6 bases and J shed 2 bases, with 14 bases lying between them. The germline V gene encodes CDR1 MNHNS and CDR2 SASEGT. This CDR3 comprises 15 residues. The CDR3 nucleotides read TGTGCCAGCAGCTGGGAGAGGGTAGGCAATCAGCCCCAGCATTTT. This gives the protein CASSWERVGNQPQHF.

This clone is termed medium-sized. The CDR3: CASRADYGYTF. The CDR3 coding sequence is TGTGCCAGCAGGGCGGACTATGGCTACACCTTC. This chain links TRBV6-5 with TRBJ1-2; D is undetermined. Germline V gene sequence: CDR1 MNHEY, CDR2 SVGAGI. The CDR3 spans 11 residues. Trimming shortened V by 6 bases and J by 3 bases, and 5 bases separated the two germline ends.

This clone was seen once. The V gene is TRBV19, the J gene TRBJ2-5; TRBD2 might be the D (5 bases). The V gene's germline CDR1 is LNHDA and CDR2 SQIVND (reference sequence). Trimming left V 5 bases short and J 5 bases short, with 18 bases between. The CDR3 runs to 15 residues. The CDR3 loop is CASSPREGPGETQYF. CDR3 sequence (DNA): TGTGCCAGTAGTCCGCGAGAAGGGCCGGGGGAGACCCAGTACTTC. Using reference TRBV19 and TRBJ2-5 for the parts outside the CDR3, the full variable domain is DGGITQSPKYLFRKEGQNVTLSCEQNLNHDAMYWYRQDPGQGLRLIYYSQIVNDFQKGDIAEGYSVSREKKESFPLTVTSAQKNPTAFYLCASSPREGPGETQYFGPGTRLLVL.

The gene calls are TRBV7-2 and TRBJ2-1; no definite D call. Germline V gene data show CDR1 as SGHTA and CDR2 as FQGNSA. The length of the CDR3 is 12 residues. The V end was cut by 5 bases, the J end by 10 bases, with 12 bases between. The CDR3 reads CASSVGFSEQFF. The CDR3 DNA is TGTGCCAGCAGCGTAGGGTTTAGCGAGCAGTTCTTC. Full variable domain (rest looked up from reference TRBV7-2 and TRBJ2-1): GAGVSQSPSNKVTEKGKDVELRCDPISGHTALYWYRQSLGQGLEFLIYFQGNSAPDKSGLPSDRFSAERTGGSVSTLTIQRTQQEDSAVYLCASSVGFSEQFFGPGTRLTVL.

The DNA for the CDR3 is TGTGCCACCAGCAGAGATACTAGCGGATTATACGAGCAGTACTTC. Residues: CATSRDTSGLYEQYF. This chain uses TRBV15 with TRBJ2-7; 8 nucleotides agree with TRBD2. Germline V CDR1 and CDR2: LNHNV, YYDKDF (reference sequence). V dropped 0 bases and J dropped 4; count of bases not matched to a gene: 5. There are 15 residues in the CDR3. Drawing the rest from reference TRBV15 and TRBJ2-7, the complete variable domain is DAMVIQNPRYQVTQFGKPVTLSCSQTLNHNVMYWYQQKSSQAPKLLFHYYDKDFNNEADTPDNFQSRRPNTSFCFLDIRSPGLGDTAMYLCATSRDTSGLYEQYFGPGTRLTVT.

By proportion, this clone is large (0.1 to 1%). The chain uses TRBV15 and TRBJ1-1; 9 nucleotides match TRBD1. The germline V gene has CDR1 LNHNV and CDR2 YYDKDF (reference sequence). V trimming: 3 bases; J trimming: 1 base; junction bases outside the gene matches: 3. The CDR3 is 15 amino acids. Here the CDR3 reads CATSRDRGSNTEAFF. The CDR3 DNA sequence: TGTGCCACCAGCAGGGACAGGGGCTCGAACACTGAAGCTTTCTTT. Using reference TRBV15 and TRBJ1-1 for the parts outside the CDR3, the full variable domain is DAMVIQNPRYQVTQFGKPVTLSCSQTLNHNVMYWYQQKSSQAPKLLFHYYDKDFNNEADTPDNFQSRRPNTSFCFLDIRSPGLGDTAMYLCATSRDRGSNTEAFFGQGTRLTVV.

The chain uses TRBV14 and TRBJ2-1, with 9 bases identical to TRBD2. The junction had 9 bases not matched to a gene; V was cut back by 6 bases and J by 6 bases. The germline gives CDR1 SGHDN, CDR2 FVKESK. The CDR3 extends over 15 amino acids. The CDR3 reads CASSPSAGGGNEQFF. CDR3 DNA sequence: TGTGCCAGCAGTCCATCGGCGGGAGGGGGCAATGAGCAGTTCTTC.

This clone is a singleton in its sample. The CDR3 region is CSANSDTQYF. The CDR3 nucleotides are TGCAGTGCTAACTCAGATACGCAGTATTTT. The rearrangement links TRBV20-1 to TRBJ2-3; no reliable D call. Germline-derived CDR1 and CDR2 are DFQATT and SNEGSKA (reference sequence). Trimming took 4 bases from V and 4 from J, leaving 3 bases between them. The CDR3 is 10 amino acids.

V usage is TRBV6-1 and J usage is TRBJ2-7; tentatively, D is TRBD1 or TRBD2 (5 bases each). CDR1 is MNHNS and CDR2 is SASEGT in the germline V gene. CDR3 length: 14 amino acids. V lost 1 base and J lost 5, with 12 bases in between. CDR3 sequence: CASSEGGTPHEQYF. DNA for the CDR3: TGTGCCAGCAGTGAAGGAGGGACGCCACACGAGCAGTACTTC.